This T cell receptor (beta chain) is drawn from a study of blood T cells in healthy people across ages (dated by TCRdb to 2015 to 2017). The study in broad terms: In model experiments, roughly one uniquely barcoded TCR beta cDNA molecule per two T cells was captured by template switching. To avoid experimental bias, donors of different ages were distributed randomly across sequencing lanes. The study measured age-related changes in TCR beta repertoire diversity using deep sequencing normalized with unique cDNA molecular identifiers. Four age groups were formed from the donors: young (average roughly 15 years), middle-aged (approximately 39), aged (more than 55) and long-lived (around 82). The study analyzed two additional independent replicas of 1 million unique cDNA reads from the same blood draw for two donors, one aged 18 to 30 and one aged 80 or older.

The germline V gene gives CDR1 as SGHDT and CDR2 as YYEEEE. The CDR3 goes from the cysteine to the phenylalanine over 15 residues. Left in the record is the CDR3 DNA by itself, 45 bases read in frame from the first base. V is trimmed back by 4 bases and J by 7 bases, and the junction contains 8 bases that no gene match accounts for. Receptor libraries were prepared by 5' RACE. Sequencing was performed on an Illumina HiSeq 2500. A second PCR of 7 to 11 cycles was performed with a sample-barcoded 5' primer and a J-beta primer mix. Each TCR beta cDNA molecule received a unique molecular identifier from a template-switch 5' adaptor carrying 12 random nucleotides. At least 3 million CDR3-containing paired-end reads were obtained from each sample. First-strand cDNA was synthesized from all RNA with the Mint cDNA synthesis kit, primed by a TRBC-specific oligonucleotide. All cDNA was treated with uracil-DNA glycosylase and then went through a first 18-cycle PCR with the universal primers M1SS and BC2_uni_R. The source study handled its data this way. Each sample was normalized by randomly selecting 1 million high-quality reads, each carrying a distinct molecular identifier. Reads with shared molecular identifiers were discarded instead of being binned into consensus sequences. MiTCR, run with a Q25 quality threshold and the strictest error-elimination algorithm, handled CDR3 identification, clonotype clustering and error correction. Lower-bound total TCR beta diversity was estimated with a nonparametric unseen species model using Euler transformation. The public reads were reprocessed in TCRdb via fastp at Q25 and MiXCR, keeping in-frame beta chains. Every distinct CDR3 protein forms one entry, paired with its most common genes and DNA. The V and J calls come from TCRdb's annotation, not from the publication. Recorded for this sample are about 1,800,000 distinct CDR3 sequences; about 28% of them occurred a single time. More than 6% of the sample belongs to the ten largest clones.

The paper's findings and limits, for the study overall: Because donor CMV infection status was unknown, age-related changes in expanded clonotypes were potentially confounded. Compared with the aged group, more naive CD4+ T cells, fewer expanded clones and increased TCR diversity were shown by the long-lived group, suggesting age selection. Observed TCR beta diversity per million T cells fell roughly linearly with age, and a significant reduction was already apparent by age about 43. Estimates of total diversity based on one million sequenced T cells were regarded as lower bounds and as underestimates. Since profiling was done on bulk unsorted PBMCs, naive and antigen-experienced compartments could not be conclusively compared. A strong correlation was found between observed TCR beta diversity and the percentage of naive T cells measured by flow cytometry.

On this clonotype itself: The antigen it recognizes is unknown. No per-base quality is available; no much larger clone lies one base away.

Donors were 39 systemically healthy Caucasian individuals from Russia aged roughly 6 to 95 years. Each donor gave ten milliliters of peripheral blood, collected into EDTA-treated Vacutainer tubes. Ficoll-Paque density-gradient centrifugation was used to isolate PBMCs, with at least 7 million obtained per sample. Total RNA was extracted from PBMCs with Trizol reagent, with at least 5 micrograms obtained per sample. For every donor, an aliquot of PBMCs went through flow cytometry to measure the percentages of naive CD45RAhigh/CD27high T cells. The rearrangement combines TRBV5-6 with TRBJ1-6, with 7 central nucleotides matching TRBD1. This TCR derives from a woman between 25 and 40 years old in good health. Source material: blood. The CDR3 reads CASSTPRQGNSPLHF. The sequenced DNA is TGTGCCAGCAGCACCCCGAGACAGGGAAATTCACCCCTCCACTTT.